The TCR beta chain under discussion was sequenced for a study of blood T cells in healthy people across ages (dated by TCRdb to between 2014 and 2017). About the full investigation: In model experiments, template switching captured about one uniquely barcoded TCR beta cDNA molecule for every two T cells. The study measured age-related changes in TCR beta repertoire diversity using deep sequencing normalized with unique cDNA molecular identifiers. Four age groups were formed from the donors: young (average approximately 15 years), middle-aged (approximately 39), aged (about 62) and long-lived (around 82). To avoid experimental bias, donors of different ages were randomly spread across the sequencing lanes. Two additional independent replicas of 1 million unique cDNA reads from the same blood draw were analyzed for two donors (one aged 18 to 30 and one aged 80 or older). What the authors observed across the whole study: Conclusive comparison of naive and antigen-experienced compartments was prevented by the profiling of bulk unsorted PBMCs. Estimates of total diversity based on one million sequenced T cells were regarded as lower bounds and as underestimates. There was a strong correlation between observed TCR beta diversity and the percentage of naive T cells measured by flow cytometry. Because the CMV infection status of the donors was unknown, age-related changes in expanded clonotypes may potentially have been confounded. Observed TCR beta diversity per million T cells fell roughly linearly with age, and a significant reduction was already apparent by age around 40. Compared with the aged group, more naive CD4+ T cells, fewer expanded clones and increased TCR diversity were shown by the long-lived group, suggesting age selection.

Library preparation used 5' RACE. The sequencer was an Illumina HiSeq 2500. The second PCR ran for about 6 to 12 cycles and used a J-beta primer mix along with a sample-barcoded 5' primer. A template-switch 5' adaptor carrying 12 random nucleotides introduced a unique molecular identifier onto each TCR beta cDNA molecule. Each sample yielded at least 2.5 million CDR3-containing paired-end reads. First-strand cDNA synthesis was performed from all RNA using the Mint cDNA synthesis kit, with priming by a TRBC-specific oligonucleotide. Following uracil-DNA glycosylase treatment, all cDNA underwent a first 18-cycle PCR with the universal primers M1SS and BC2_uni_R. Under the source paper's analysis protocol: Normalization of each sample was performed by random selection of 1 million high-quality reads, each carrying a distinct molecular identifier. Instead of being binned into consensus sequences, reads that shared molecular identifiers were thrown out. CDR3 identification, clonotype clustering and error correction used MiTCR with a Q25 quality threshold and the strictest error-elimination algorithm. Lower-bound total TCR beta diversity was estimated with a nonparametric unseen species model using Euler transformation. TCRdb reanalyzed the raw reads on its own, using fastp at Q25 for trimming and MiXCR for clone calling, and kept in-frame beta chains. Each CDR3 protein gets just one entry, which takes the most common genes and DNA from the rows behind it. The V and J calls and clone size are TCRdb's, not the authors'. A total of about 630,000 distinct CDR3 sequences appear in this sample, roughly 21% of them only once. The leading ten clones occupy about 3.6% of the sample.

Of note for this clonotype: No cognate antigen has been identified for it. No base quality values were provided; no much bigger clone lies one nucleotide off.

Systemically healthy Caucasian individuals from Russia, some 38 in total and aged roughly 6 to 95 years, were included as donors. Each donor gave approximately 9.4 milliliters of peripheral blood, drawn into EDTA-treated Vacutainer tubes. PBMCs were isolated by Ficoll-Paque density-gradient centrifugation, with at least 7 million obtained per sample. Total RNA was extracted from PBMCs with Trizol reagent, with at least 6 micrograms obtained per sample. The percentages of naive CD45RAhigh/CD27high T cells were determined by flow cytometry on a PBMC aliquot from every donor. At the junction V is shortened by 2 bases and J by 11 bases, with 19 bases in between. The CDR3 contains 14 residues, cysteine and phenylalanine counted. The entry retains the CDR3 DNA only, 42 bases that are in frame from base 1. The germline V gene encodes CDR1 SGDLS and CDR2 YYNGEE.

The V gene is TRBV9 and the J gene is TRBJ2-5, with the identity of the D gene unclear. Sample: blood. This sequence was found in a man between 70 and 80 years old in good health. The CDR3 reads as follows: CASSVRSGSYKQYF. In nucleotide form, the sequence is TGTGCCAGCAGCGTCAGAAGTGGATCCTACAAGCAGTACTTC.